The text below deals with one TCR beta chain. The antigen remains unidentified. The record originates from a study of cytomegalovirus exposure and HLA in healthy donors. Study at large: The study's early data release held around 85 million unique TCRs from HLA-typed donors.

Study-wide results and limits: The study put 150 to 200 TCR beta chains on its list as cytomegalovirus-associated. Published work reported that the classifier diagnosed cytomegalovirus status with high specificity and sensitivity.

PCR amplification relied on 60 Vbeta primers (plus 13 Jbeta primers). The assay was immunoSEQ multiplex PCR, and TCRdb's table has in-frame clones only and misses some. The repertoire shows 130,000 or so clones; the top ten hold around 1.5%. The CDR3 is made up of 15 amino acids. V lost 7 bases, J lost 4 bases, and 14 bases lay in between. CDR1 is MDHEN, CDR2 SYDVKM, per germline. The sequenced sample consisted of PBMCs. This TCR was sampled from a woman aged 40 to 55 in good health and CMV-seronegative. This chain connects TRBV28 to TRBJ1-6, with D perhaps TRBD1 (6 bases). CDR3 DNA: TGTGCCAGCATCACCCAGGGGCCATATAATTCACCCCTCCACTTT. Translation: CASITQGPYNSPLHF. Based on the CDR3 plus reference TRBV28 and TRBJ1-6, the full variable domain is DVKVTQSSRYLVKRTGEKVFLECVQDMDHENMFWYRQDPGLGLRLIYFSYDVKMKEKGDIPEGYSVSREKKERFSLILESASTNQTSMYLCASITQGPYNSPLHFGNGTRLTVT.